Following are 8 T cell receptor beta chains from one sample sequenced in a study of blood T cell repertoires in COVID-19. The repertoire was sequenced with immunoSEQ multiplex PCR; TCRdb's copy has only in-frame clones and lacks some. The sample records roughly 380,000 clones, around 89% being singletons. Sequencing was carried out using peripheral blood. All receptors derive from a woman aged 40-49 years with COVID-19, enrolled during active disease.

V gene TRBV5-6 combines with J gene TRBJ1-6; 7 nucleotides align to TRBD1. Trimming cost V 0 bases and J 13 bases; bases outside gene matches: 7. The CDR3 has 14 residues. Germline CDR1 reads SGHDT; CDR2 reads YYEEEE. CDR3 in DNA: TGTGCCAGCAGCTTGGGCGGGACAGCAAGGCCCCTCCACTTT. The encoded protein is CASSLGGTARPLHF.

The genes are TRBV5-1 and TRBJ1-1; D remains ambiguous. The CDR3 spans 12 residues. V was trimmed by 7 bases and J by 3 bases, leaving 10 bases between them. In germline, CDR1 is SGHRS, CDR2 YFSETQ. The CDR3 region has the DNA TGCGCCAGCTCCCGGGGTGACACTGAAGCTTTCTTT. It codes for CASSRGDTEAFF.

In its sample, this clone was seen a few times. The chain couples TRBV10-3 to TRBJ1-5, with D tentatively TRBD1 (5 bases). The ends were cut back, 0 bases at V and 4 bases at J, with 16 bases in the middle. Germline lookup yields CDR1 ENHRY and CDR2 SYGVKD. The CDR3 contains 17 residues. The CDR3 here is CAISESWGQGGNQPQHF. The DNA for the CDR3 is TGTGCCATCAGTGAGTCCTGGGGCCAGGGAGGTAATCAGCCCCAGCATTTT.

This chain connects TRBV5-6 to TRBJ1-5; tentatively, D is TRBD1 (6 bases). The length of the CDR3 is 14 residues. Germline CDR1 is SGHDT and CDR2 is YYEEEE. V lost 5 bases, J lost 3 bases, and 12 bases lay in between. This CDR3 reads CASSSGENNQPQHF. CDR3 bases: TGTGCCAGCAGTTCAGGGGAGAACAATCAGCCCCAGCATTTT.

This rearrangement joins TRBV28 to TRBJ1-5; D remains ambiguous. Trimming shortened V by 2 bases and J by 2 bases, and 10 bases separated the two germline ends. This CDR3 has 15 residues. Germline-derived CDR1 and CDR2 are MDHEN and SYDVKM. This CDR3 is CASSLSLVGNQPQHF. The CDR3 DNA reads TGTGCCAGCAGTTTAAGCCTGGTGGGCAATCAGCCCCAGCATTTT.

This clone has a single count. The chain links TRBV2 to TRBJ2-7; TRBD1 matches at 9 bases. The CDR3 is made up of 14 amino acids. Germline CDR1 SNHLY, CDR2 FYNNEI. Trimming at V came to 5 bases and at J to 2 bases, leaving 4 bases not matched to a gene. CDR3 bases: TGTGCCAGCAGTCCCCGGGACAGGGCCTACGAGCAGTACTTC. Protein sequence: CASSPRDRAYEQYF.

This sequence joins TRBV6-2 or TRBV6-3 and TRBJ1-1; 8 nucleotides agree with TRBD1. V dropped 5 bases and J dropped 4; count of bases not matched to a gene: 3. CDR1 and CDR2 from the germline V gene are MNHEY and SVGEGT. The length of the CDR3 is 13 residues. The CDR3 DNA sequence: TGTGCCAGCAGTGACACAGGGGGCACTGAAGCTTTCTTT. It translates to CASSDTGGTEAFF.

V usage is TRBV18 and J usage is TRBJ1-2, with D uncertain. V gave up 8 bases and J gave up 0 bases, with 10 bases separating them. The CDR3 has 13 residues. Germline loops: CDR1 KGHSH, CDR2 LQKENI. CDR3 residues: CASQSETNYGYTF. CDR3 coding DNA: TGTGCCAGCCAATCGGAGACTAACTATGGCTACACCTTC. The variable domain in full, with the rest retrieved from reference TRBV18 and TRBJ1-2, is NAGVMQNPRHLVRRRGQEARLRCSPMKGHSHVYWYRQLPEEGLKFMVYLQKENIIDESGMPKERFSAEFPKEGPSILRIQQVVRGDSAAYFCASQSETNYGYTFGSGTRLTVV.